The table lists the clone carrying this T cell receptor (beta chain) with a few counts. V dropped 7 bases and J dropped 7 bases, with 16 bases sitting between them. From germline, CDR1 is MNHEY and CDR2 SMNVEV (reference sequence). The CDR3 extends over 14 amino acids. A single record per CDR3 protein comes from TCRdb applying MiXCR to the RT-PCR reads. The data contain about 680,000 distinct CDR3 sequences, 12% to 15% of them singletons. Input material: memory CD4+ T cells from blood. The sequence derives from a female donor in good health, serving as a healthy control. The chain recombines TRBV27 with TRBJ2-2; no definite D call. The CDR3: CASTRPATGGELFF. For the CDR3, the DNA is TGTGCCAGCACCCGACCGGCAACGGGCGGGGAGCTGTTTTTT.